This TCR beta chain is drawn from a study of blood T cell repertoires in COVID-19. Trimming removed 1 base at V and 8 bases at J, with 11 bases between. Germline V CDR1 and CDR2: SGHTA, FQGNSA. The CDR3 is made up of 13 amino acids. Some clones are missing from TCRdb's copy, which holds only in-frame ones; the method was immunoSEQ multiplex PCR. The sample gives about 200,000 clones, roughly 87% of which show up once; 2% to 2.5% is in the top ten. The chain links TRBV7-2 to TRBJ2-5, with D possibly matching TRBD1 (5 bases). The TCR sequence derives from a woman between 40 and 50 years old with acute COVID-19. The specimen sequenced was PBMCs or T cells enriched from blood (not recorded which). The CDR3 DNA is TGTGCCAGCAGCTTAGACAGGTTCCGAACCCAGTACTTC. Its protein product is CASSLDRFRTQYF.